The next 10 T cell receptor beta chains were all read from a single sample in a study of T cell repertoires in cytomegalovirus infection. The antigens these receptors bind are not known. TCRdb reanalysed the reads using MiXCR and keeps one entry per CDR3 protein. The sample has 600,000 to 700,000 distinct CDR3 sequences, 30% to 35% seen once. This material consisted of cultured PBMCs, taken from culture after CMV antigen stimulation. The receptors derive from a human donor in good health (CMV status not recorded). Some clones in this sample may be carry-over from other donors' samples.

This clonotype has ten or more counts. CDR3 coding DNA: TGTGCCAGCAGACCCGGGACAGGGGGGAGTAGCTACACCTTC. Its translation: CASRPGTGGSSYTF. V usage is TRBV7-2 and J usage is TRBJ1-2, with 11 bases aligning to TRBD1. The CDR3 runs to 14 residues. From germline, CDR1 is SGHTA and CDR2 FQGNSA. J lost 9 bases, V lost 6 bases, and 9 bases had no gene match. Looking up the rest from reference TRBV7-2 and TRBJ1-2 gives the full variable domain: GAGVSQSPSNKVTEKGKDVELRCDPISGHTALYWYRQSLGQGLEFLIYFQGNSAPDKSGLPSDRFSAERTGGSVSTLTIQRTQQEDSAVYLCASRPGTGGSSYTFGSGTRLTVV.

This clonotype has a count of ten or more. The rearrangement uses TRBV12-3 or TRBV12-4 and TRBJ2-2; D tentatively reads TRBD1 or TRBD2 (5 bases each). Trimming removed 3 bases at V and 5 bases at J, with 10 bases between. The CDR3 has 14 amino acids. The DNA for the CDR3 is TGTGCCAGCAGTTTGAGGGGCGGGACCGGGGAGCTGTTTTTT. Protein sequence: CASSLRGGTGELFF.

In this sample, this clonotype turned up a few times. The chain links TRBV5-5 to TRBJ1-2; D is unclear. This CDR3 is built from 13 residues. Trimming took 1 base from V and 8 from J, leaving 12 bases between them. Germline values: CDR1 SGHKS, CDR2 YYEKEE (reference sequence). In DNA, the CDR3 is TGTGCCAGCAGCTTGACTCGGAATGGCGGCTACACCTTC. Amino acids: CASSLTRNGGYTF.

The J gene is TRBJ2-3, the V gene TRBV5-4, with 9 bases that match TRBD1. The V segment lost 4 bases and the J segment 4 bases; nucleotides outside the gene matches: 7. The CDR3 has 15 amino acids. The germline CDR1 and CDR2 sequences are SGHNT and YYREEE (reference sequence). CDR3 loop: CASSQGQGNADTQYF. CDR3 bases: TGTGCCAGCAGCCAGGGACAGGGAAATGCAGATACGCAGTATTTT. The full variable domain, in which reference TRBV5-4 and TRBJ2-3 provide the parts outside the CDR3, is ETGVTQSPTHLIKTRGQQVTLRCSSQSGHNTVSWYQQALGQGPQFIFQYYREEENGRGNFPPRFSGLQFPNYSSELNVNALELDDSALYLCASSQGQGNADTQYFGPGTRLTVL.

The chain couples TRBV6-5 to TRBJ1-2; a weak D match, TRBD1 (6 bases). Trimming stripped 9 bases from V and 4 bases from J, with 18 bases between. The CDR3 spans 14 residues. Germline assignment: CDR1 MNHEY and CDR2 SVGAGI. The CDR3 region has the DNA TGTGCCAGTGGACAGATACAAACAATCTATGGCTACACCTTC. Its protein is CASGQIQTIYGYTF.

The chain is built from TRBV5-6 and TRBJ2-2; weak D call: TRBD1 (5 bases). CDR1 and CDR2 (germline): SGHDT, YYEEEE. There are 15 residues in the CDR3. V lost 0 bases to trimming and J lost 6 bases, with 12 bases between them. CDR3 bases: TGTGCCAGCAGCTTGGGGGGCCGTGGGGCCGGGGAGCTGTTTTTT. Its translation is CASSLGGRGAGELFF.

The chain recombines TRBV19 with TRBJ2-7; D is perhaps TRBD2 (5 bases). This CDR3 spans 12 amino acids. CDR1 and CDR2 (germline): LNHDA, SQIVND (reference sequence). Trimming shortened V by 5 bases and J by 7 bases, and 12 bases separated the two germline ends. The CDR3 loop reads CASSPPRREQYF. The CDR3, as DNA: TGTGCCAGTAGTCCACCGAGGAGGGAGCAGTACTTC.

This clonotype came up many times. This sequence joins TRBV7-2 and TRBJ2-2; 8 positions agree with TRBD1. Germline CDR1 SGHTA, CDR2 FQGNSA. CDR3 size: 17 residues. The V and J ends lost 5 bases and 6 bases, in that order; junction bases with no gene match: 14. The CDR3, as DNA: TGTGCCAGCAGCCGTCCTCCGACAGGGGCCAGATCCGGGGAGCTGTTTTTT. Protein: CASSRPPTGARSGELFF.

This clonotype was seen more than once but under ten times. The rearrangement links TRBV28 to TRBJ2-3; D is possibly TRBD1 (5 bases). The V gene's germline CDR1 is MDHEN and CDR2 SYDVKM. CDR3 length: 14 residues. The V end was cut by 6 bases, the J end by 6 bases, with 16 bases between. CDR3 residues: CASRTEQAGDTQYF. The CDR3 bases are TGTGCCAGCAGGACCGAACAGGCCGGGGATACGCAGTATTTT.

The rearrangement links TRBV12-3 or TRBV12-4 to TRBJ2-7, with 9 bases lining up with TRBD1. The CDR3 totals 16 residues. Losses at the gene ends were 5 bases for V and 5 bases for J; bases not matched to a gene: 13. Written as DNA, the CDR3 is TGTGCCAGCAGTCCGCGGCCGGGACAGGGCCCGGACGAGCAGTACTTC. Protein: CASSPRPGQGPDEQYF.